These T cell receptor beta chains were read from a single sample in a study of blood T cell repertoires in COVID-19. The protocol was immunoSEQ multiplex PCR, while the TCRdb copy is restricted to in-frame clones and leaves out a portion. The top ten clones hold about 4.6% of a sample with 70,000 to 75,000 clones, about 90% of them seen once. The sample was peripheral blood. Receptor source: a human donor in a cohort sampled during active COVID-19. Each CDR3 is given with its conserved first and last residue.

v_gene,j_gene,CDR3aa
TRBV11-2,TRBJ2-1,CASSRYRGPGDEQFF
TRBV6-2/TRBV6-3,TRBJ2-3,CASSTGGSSTDTQYF
TRBV7-2,TRBJ2-1,CASSPLVGQQFF
TRBV5-1,TRBJ2-5,CASSLAQGSGETQYF
TRBV28,TRBJ1-5,CASSLGKTGEGQPQHF
TRBV27,TRBJ2-1,CASSLRTSGNEQFF
TRBV18,TRBJ2-7,CASSRGSYEQYF
TRBV15,TRBJ2-5,CATSREIAGLKTQYF
TRBV3-1/TRBV3-2,TRBJ1-1,CASSQGRVFVAFF
TRBV6-1,TRBJ2-7,CASSDPNTSGGRYEQYF
TRBV11-2,TRBJ1-1,CASTFGGFPGTEAFF
TRBV6-1,TRBJ1-4,CASSAEGAASNEKLFF
TRBV2,TRBJ2-2,CASRSSGIWAGELFF
TRBV19,TRBJ2-5,CASSPIDRPGTGQETQYF
TRBV3-1/TRBV3-2,TRBJ2-5,CASSLTGTGVQETQYF
TRBV2,TRBJ2-2,CASTRAGQGDTGELFF
TRBV6-5,TRBJ2-5,CASNWDRVGETQYF